This note documents a single T cell receptor (beta chain) sequence. Its target is not known. The assay was immunoSEQ multiplex PCR, and TCRdb's table has in-frame clones only and misses some. The sample lists millions of clones, about 92% occurring once. These data come from a study of shared clonotypes between healthy human individuals. Study-level results: Specimens sampled were limited to blood, with tissue repertoires likely differing. An effect of sequencing depth on clonotype sharing among donors was expected. Richness estimates generally favored naive over memory subsets.

CDR1 is SEHNR and CDR2 is FQNEAQ in the germline V gene (reference sequence). This CDR3 has 14 residues. Trimming left V 5 bases short and J 1 base short, with 11 bases between. Each donor was a Caucasian adult residing in Nashville, Tennessee. This chain uses TRBV7-9 with TRBJ2-5, with D hard to call. This sequence originates from a man between 18 and 35 years old in good health. Some clones in this sample may be carry-over from other donors' samples. Sequenced: naive CD4+ T cells from PBMCs. Regarding subset: CD45RA+ positively selected. The CDR3 coding sequence is TGTGCCAGCAGCCTCACGGCCCCCCAAGAGACCCAGTACTTC. The encoded protein is CASSLTAPQETQYF.